These T cell receptor beta chains were read from a single sample in a study of identical twins. TCRdb used MiXCR to reprocess the 5' RACE reads, holding one entry per CDR3 protein. The data contain around 280,000 distinct CDR3 sequences, 8% to 9% of them singletons. These sequences were also reported in another study, on yellow fever vaccine responses in identical twins.

Material for sequencing was memory (CD45RO+) T cells sorted from blood. All receptors come from a woman younger than 35 in good health. The CDR3 runs from the conserved cysteine through the conserved F or W. The order of the fields is CDR3 protein, CDR3 DNA, V gene, J gene, D gene, clone size. D genes are given only for firm matches. A row's size may be missing; if present it is once, few, many or a size class.

cdr3_aa: CASSEETGGGLNTGELFF; cdr3_nt: TGTGCCAGCAGTGAAGAGACAGGTGGAGGATTGAACACCGGGGAGCTGTTTTTT; v_call: TRBV25-1; j_call: TRBJ2-2; d_call: .; clone_size: many
cdr3_aa: CATNSRSTDTQYF; cdr3_nt: TGTGCCACCAATAGTCGGAGCACAGATACGCAGTATTTT; v_call: TRBV24-1; j_call: TRBJ2-3; d_call: .; clone_size: few
cdr3_aa: CSAPSRSGLTYEQYF; cdr3_nt: TGCAGTGCCCCCTCACGCTCGGGCCTAACCTACGAGCAGTACTTC; v_call: TRBV20-1; j_call: TRBJ2-7; d_call: .; clone_size: many
cdr3_aa: CASSKTTNRAPPFF; cdr3_nt: TGTGCCAGCAGCAAAACCACTAACAGGGCCCCTCCGTTCTTC; v_call: TRBV21-1; j_call: TRBJ2-1; d_call: .; clone_size: many
cdr3_aa: CASSLNIADTQYF; cdr3_nt: TGTGCCAGCAGTTTAAACATAGCAGATACGCAGTATTTT; v_call: TRBV28; j_call: TRBJ2-3; d_call: .; clone_size: .
cdr3_aa: CASSSQTSASYEQYF; cdr3_nt: TGTGCCAGCAGTTCCCAGACTAGCGCGTCCTACGAGCAGTACTTC; v_call: TRBV27; j_call: TRBJ2-7; d_call: TRBD2; clone_size: .
cdr3_aa: CASSQLPGGRETQYF; cdr3_nt: TGCGCCAGCAGCCAGCTCCCAGGGGGTAGGGAGACCCAGTACTTC; v_call: TRBV4-1; j_call: TRBJ2-5; d_call: TRBD1; clone_size: .
cdr3_aa: CASRPPAGGPKNIQYF; cdr3_nt: TGTGCCAGCAGGCCACCCGCGGGGGGGCCTAAAAACATTCAGTACTTC; v_call: TRBV6-1; j_call: TRBJ2-4; d_call: TRBD2; clone_size: .
cdr3_aa: CASSQDGRSSGANVLTF; cdr3_nt: TGTGCCAGCAGCCAAGATGGTAGGTCCTCTGGGGCCAACGTCCTGACTTTC; v_call: TRBV4-2; j_call: TRBJ2-6; d_call: .; clone_size: many
cdr3_aa: CASSLVIVRSGNTIYF; cdr3_nt: TGTGCCAGCAGCTTAGTTATAGTCCGCTCTGGAAACACCATATATTTT; v_call: TRBV11-2; j_call: TRBJ1-3; d_call: .; clone_size: many
cdr3_aa: CASIGTGNLAATGELFF; cdr3_nt: TGTGCCAGCATAGGTACGGGGAATCTAGCGGCCACCGGGGAGCTGTTTTTT; v_call: TRBV28; j_call: TRBJ2-2; d_call: TRBD2; clone_size: many
cdr3_aa: CATNSPSGSYNEQFF; cdr3_nt: TGTGCCACCAATTCTCCTAGCGGGAGCTACAATGAGCAGTTCTTC; v_call: TRBV19; j_call: TRBJ2-1; d_call: TRBD2; clone_size: few
cdr3_aa: CASSYSGLAGVATDTQYF; cdr3_nt: TGTGCCAGCAGTTACTCGGGACTAGCGGGAGTCGCCACAGATACGCAGTATTTT; v_call: TRBV6-5; j_call: TRBJ2-3; d_call: TRBD2; clone_size: .
cdr3_aa: CASRLTTLAGWPEQYF; cdr3_nt: TGTGCAAGTCGCTTAACCACACTAGCGGGTTGGCCCGAGCAGTACTTC; v_call: TRBV12-2; j_call: TRBJ2-7; d_call: .; clone_size: few
cdr3_aa: CASSSLQGYRTDTQYF; cdr3_nt: TGTGCCAGCAGCTCGCTACAGGGGTACAGGACAGATACGCAGTATTTT; v_call: TRBV11-2; j_call: TRBJ2-3; d_call: TRBD1; clone_size: .
cdr3_aa: CATSAGQSFFF; cdr3_nt: TGTGCCACCAGTGCCGGACAGAGTTTTTTTTTT; v_call: TRBV24-1; j_call: TRBJ1-4; d_call: .; clone_size: many
cdr3_aa: CASSRSQGMNTEAFF; cdr3_nt: TGCGCCAGCAGCCGAAGCCAGGGTATGAACACTGAAGCTTTCTTT; v_call: TRBV4-1; j_call: TRBJ1-1; d_call: .; clone_size: .
cdr3_aa: CASSLNSRPYTDTQYF; cdr3_nt: TGTGCCAGCAGTTTAAATTCCCGTCCCTACACAGATACGCAGTATTTT; v_call: TRBV27; j_call: TRBJ2-3; d_call: .; clone_size: .
cdr3_aa: CASSRSSPQAGVSEPGEQYF; cdr3_nt: TGTGCCAGCAGTCGAAGTTCCCCCCAGGCGGGTGTTAGTGAACCGGGCGAGCAGTACTTC; v_call: TRBV21-1; j_call: TRBJ2-7; d_call: .; clone_size: .
cdr3_aa: CASSVGSARTDTQYF; cdr3_nt: TGTGCCAGCAGTGTCGGGTCGGCCCGCACAGATACGCAGTATTTT; v_call: TRBV28; j_call: TRBJ2-3; d_call: .; clone_size: .
cdr3_aa: CASSSGVGELFF; cdr3_nt: TGTGCCAGCAGCTCAGGGGTCGGGGAGCTGTTTTTT; v_call: TRBV5-6; j_call: TRBJ2-2; d_call: .; clone_size: many
cdr3_aa: CASSTGTGGRETQYF; cdr3_nt: TGCGCCAGCAGCACCGGGACAGGGGGGAGAGAGACCCAGTACTTC; v_call: TRBV5-1; j_call: TRBJ2-5; d_call: TRBD1; clone_size: many
cdr3_aa: CASSPTSGGTETQYF; cdr3_nt: TGCGCCAGCAGCCCGACTAGCGGGGGGACGGAGACCCAGTACTTC; v_call: TRBV5-1; j_call: TRBJ2-5; d_call: TRBD2; clone_size: .
cdr3_aa: CASSESDKNTEAFF; cdr3_nt: TGCGCCAGCAGTGAGTCGGACAAAAACACTGAAGCTTTCTTT; v_call: TRBV10-1; j_call: TRBJ1-1; d_call: .; clone_size: many
cdr3_aa: CSARDGTGVQPQHF; cdr3_nt: TGCAGTGCTAGAGATGGGACAGGGGTTCAGCCCCAGCATTTT; v_call: TRBV20-1; j_call: TRBJ1-5; d_call: TRBD1; clone_size: many
cdr3_aa: CASSYLGGSSPLHF; cdr3_nt: TGTGCCAGCAGTTACCTAGGGGGAAGTTCACCCCTCCACTTT; v_call: TRBV6-5; j_call: TRBJ1-6; d_call: .; clone_size: many
cdr3_aa: CASRRVGLAGGRSYNEQFF; cdr3_nt: TGTGCCAGCAGGAGAGTTGGGCTAGCGGGAGGTCGCTCCTACAATGAGCAGTTCTTC; v_call: TRBV2; j_call: TRBJ2-1; d_call: TRBD2; clone_size: many
cdr3_aa: CASRKDGPSGNEQFF; cdr3_nt: TGTGCCAGCAGGAAGGACGGGCCCTCGGGGAATGAGCAGTTCTTC; v_call: TRBV6-1; j_call: TRBJ2-1; d_call: .; clone_size: few
cdr3_aa: CASSSLGVARDTDTQYF; cdr3_nt: TGTGCCAGCAGTTCCCTCGGGGTAGCCCGCGACACAGATACGCAGTATTTT; v_call: TRBV6-2/TRBV6-3; j_call: TRBJ2-3; d_call: .; clone_size: .
cdr3_aa: CSARDSRHNTEAFF; cdr3_nt: TGCAGTGCTAGAGATAGCAGACATAACACTGAAGCTTTCTTT; v_call: TRBV20-1; j_call: TRBJ1-1; d_call: .; clone_size: many
cdr3_aa: CASSLAGRDYEQFF; cdr3_nt: TGTGCCAGCAGCTTAGCGGGACGGGACTATGAGCAGTTCTTC; v_call: TRBV7-6; j_call: TRBJ2-1; d_call: .; clone_size: few
cdr3_aa: CASSFRLRGSTDTQYF; cdr3_nt: TGTGCCAGCAGTTTCCGATTGCGGGGGAGCACAGATACGCAGTATTTT; v_call: TRBV12-3/TRBV12-4; j_call: TRBJ2-3; d_call: TRBD2; clone_size: .
cdr3_aa: CASSNLQLSALGINQPQHF; cdr3_nt: TGTGCCAGTAGTAACCTACAATTGTCGGCCCTGGGGATCAATCAGCCCCAGCATTTT; v_call: TRBV19; j_call: TRBJ1-5; d_call: .; clone_size: .
cdr3_aa: CASSRRDRLNTEAFF; cdr3_nt: TGTGCCAGCAGTCGCCGGGACAGGCTGAACACTGAAGCTTTCTTT; v_call: TRBV12-3/TRBV12-4; j_call: TRBJ1-1; d_call: TRBD1; clone_size: few
cdr3_aa: CASSPGTSGNSDTQYF; cdr3_nt: TGTGCCAGCAGCCCTGGGACTAGCGGGAACTCAGATACGCAGTATTTT; v_call: TRBV11-3; j_call: TRBJ2-3; d_call: TRBD2; clone_size: many
cdr3_aa: CSVGKDSMNTEAFF; cdr3_nt: TGCAGCGTCGGTAAGGACAGCATGAACACTGAAGCTTTCTTT; v_call: TRBV29-1; j_call: TRBJ1-1; d_call: .; clone_size: .
cdr3_aa: CASSIRQYNSPLHF; cdr3_nt: TGTGCCAGTAGTATTCGCCAGTATAATTCACCCCTCCACTTT; v_call: TRBV19; j_call: TRBJ1-6; d_call: .; clone_size: few
cdr3_aa: CASIDRASGNTIYF; cdr3_nt: TGTGCCAGCATCGACAGGGCCTCAGGAAACACCATATATTTT; v_call: TRBV3-1; j_call: TRBJ1-3; d_call: TRBD1; clone_size: few
cdr3_aa: CASSLAGGLNNEQFF; cdr3_nt: TGTGCCAGCAGCTTAGCGGGAGGGCTGAACAATGAGCAGTTCTTC; v_call: TRBV7-2; j_call: TRBJ2-1; d_call: TRBD2; clone_size: many
cdr3_aa: CASSQGTSGRAFSSYEQYF; cdr3_nt: TGCGCCAGCAGCCAAGGAACTAGCGGGAGGGCCTTTAGCTCCTACGAGCAGTACTTC; v_call: TRBV4-1; j_call: TRBJ2-7; d_call: TRBD2; clone_size: many
cdr3_aa: CASSQDNFSGNTIYF; cdr3_nt: TGTGCCAGCAGTCAGGACAACTTCTCTGGAAACACCATATATTTT; v_call: TRBV28; j_call: TRBJ1-3; d_call: .; clone_size: few
cdr3_aa: CASSQDWGRDNYEQYF; cdr3_nt: TGTGCCAGCAGCCAAGATTGGGGCAGGGATAACTACGAGCAGTACTTC; v_call: TRBV4-2; j_call: TRBJ2-7; d_call: .; clone_size: .